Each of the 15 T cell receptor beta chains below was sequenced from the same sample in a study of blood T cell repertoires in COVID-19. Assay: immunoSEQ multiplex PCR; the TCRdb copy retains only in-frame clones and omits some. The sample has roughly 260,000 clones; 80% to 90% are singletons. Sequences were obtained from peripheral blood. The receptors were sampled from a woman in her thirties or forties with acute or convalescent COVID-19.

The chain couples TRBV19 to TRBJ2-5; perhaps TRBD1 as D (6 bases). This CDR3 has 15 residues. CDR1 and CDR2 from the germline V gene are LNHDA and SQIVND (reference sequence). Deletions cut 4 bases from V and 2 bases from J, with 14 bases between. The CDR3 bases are TGTGCCAGTAGTAAGGGGACACCATGGCAAGAGACCCAGTACTTC. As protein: CASSKGTPWQETQYF. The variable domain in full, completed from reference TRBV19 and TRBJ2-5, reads DGGITQSPKYLFRKEGQNVTLSCEQNLNHDAMYWYRQDPGQGLRLIYYSQIVNDFQKGDIAEGYSVSREKKESFPLTVTSAQKNPTAFYLCASSKGTPWQETQYFGPGTRLLVL.

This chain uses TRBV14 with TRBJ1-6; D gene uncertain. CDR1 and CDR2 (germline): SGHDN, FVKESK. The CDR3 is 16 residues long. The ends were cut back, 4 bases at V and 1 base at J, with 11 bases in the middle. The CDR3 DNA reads TGTGCCAGCAGCCTGCTGGGAGGATCCTATAATTCACCCCTCCACTTT. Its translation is CASSLLGGSYNSPLHF. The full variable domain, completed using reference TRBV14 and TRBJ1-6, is EAGVTQFPSHSVIEKGQTVTLRCDPISGHDNLYWYRRVMGKEIKFLLHFVKESKQDESGMPNNRFLAERTGGTYSTLKVQPAELEDSGVYFCASSLLGGSYNSPLHFGNGTRLTVT.

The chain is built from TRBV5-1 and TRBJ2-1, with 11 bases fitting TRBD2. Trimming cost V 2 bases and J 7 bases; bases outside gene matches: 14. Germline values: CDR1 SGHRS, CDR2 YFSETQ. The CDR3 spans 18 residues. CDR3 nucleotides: TGCGCCAGCAGCTTCCGTATAGCGGGGGGGCCAGAGGGGAATGAGCAGTTCTTC. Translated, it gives CASSFRIAGGPEGNEQFF.

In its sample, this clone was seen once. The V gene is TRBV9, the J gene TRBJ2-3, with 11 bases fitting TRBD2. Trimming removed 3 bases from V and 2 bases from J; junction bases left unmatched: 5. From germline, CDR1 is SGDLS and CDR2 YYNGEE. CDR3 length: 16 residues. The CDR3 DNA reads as TGTGCCAGCAGCGACCCTAGCGGGGGGATCACAGATACGCAGTATTTT. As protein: CASSDPSGGITDTQYF.

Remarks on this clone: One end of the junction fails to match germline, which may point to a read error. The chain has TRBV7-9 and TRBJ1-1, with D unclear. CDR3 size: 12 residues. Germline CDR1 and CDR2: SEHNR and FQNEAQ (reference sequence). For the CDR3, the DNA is TGTGCCAGCAGCTTAGGATCCGCCAGTGTTTACTTT. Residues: CASSLGSASVYF.

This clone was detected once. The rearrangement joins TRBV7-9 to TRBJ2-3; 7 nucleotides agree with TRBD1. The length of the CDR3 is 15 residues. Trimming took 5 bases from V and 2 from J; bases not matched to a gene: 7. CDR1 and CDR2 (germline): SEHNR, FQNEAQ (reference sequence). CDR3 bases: TGTGCCAGCAGCGAACCGGGACAGCCCACAGATACGCAGTATTTT. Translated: CASSEPGQPTDTQYF.

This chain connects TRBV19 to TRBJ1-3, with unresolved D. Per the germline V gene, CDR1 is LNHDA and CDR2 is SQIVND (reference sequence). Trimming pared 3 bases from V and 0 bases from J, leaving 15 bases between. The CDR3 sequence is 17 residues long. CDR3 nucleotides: TGTGCCAGTAGTATTATTTTAGCCAGCTCCTCTGGAAACACCATATATTTT. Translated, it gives CASSIILASSSGNTIYF.

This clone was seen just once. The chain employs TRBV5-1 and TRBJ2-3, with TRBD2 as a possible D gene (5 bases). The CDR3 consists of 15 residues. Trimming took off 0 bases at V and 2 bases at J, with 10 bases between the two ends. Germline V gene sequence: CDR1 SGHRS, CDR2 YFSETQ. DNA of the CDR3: TGCGCCAGCAGCTTGGGATCGGGGTCCACAGATACGCAGTATTTT. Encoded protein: CASSLGSGSTDTQYF.

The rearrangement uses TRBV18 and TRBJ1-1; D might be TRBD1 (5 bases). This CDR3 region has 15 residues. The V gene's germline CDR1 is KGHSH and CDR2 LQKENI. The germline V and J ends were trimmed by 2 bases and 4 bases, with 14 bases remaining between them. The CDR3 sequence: CASSPGKGVGTEAFF. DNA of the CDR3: TGTGCCAGCTCACCAGGTAAAGGGGTCGGCACTGAAGCTTTCTTT.

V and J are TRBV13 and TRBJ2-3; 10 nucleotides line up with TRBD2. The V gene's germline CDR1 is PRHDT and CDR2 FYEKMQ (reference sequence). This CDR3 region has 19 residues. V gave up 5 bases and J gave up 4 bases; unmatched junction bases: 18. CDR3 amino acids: CASSSPGPVAGGASDTQYF. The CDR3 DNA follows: TGTGCCAGCAGCAGTCCGGGACCGGTAGCGGGGGGTGCCTCAGATACGCAGTATTTT.

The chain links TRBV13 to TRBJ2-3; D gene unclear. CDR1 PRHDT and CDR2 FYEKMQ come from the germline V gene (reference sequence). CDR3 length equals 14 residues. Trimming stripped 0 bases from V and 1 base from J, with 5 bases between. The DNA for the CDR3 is TGTGCCAGCAGCTTAGGTACTCGCACAGATACGCAGTATTTT. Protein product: CASSLGTRTDTQYF. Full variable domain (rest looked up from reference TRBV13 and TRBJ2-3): AAGVIQSPRHLIKEKRETATLKCYPIPRHDTVYWYQQGPGQDPQFLISFYEKMQSDKGSIPDRFSAQQFSDYHSELNMSSLELGDSALYFCASSLGTRTDTQYFGPGTRLTVL.

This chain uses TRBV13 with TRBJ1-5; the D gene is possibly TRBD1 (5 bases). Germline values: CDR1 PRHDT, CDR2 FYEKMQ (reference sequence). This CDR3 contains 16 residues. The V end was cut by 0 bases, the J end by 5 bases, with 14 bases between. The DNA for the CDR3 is TGTGCCAGCAGCTTAGGAGCGGGTAGGGGCGATCAGCCCCAGCATTTT. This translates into CASSLGAGRGDQPQHF.

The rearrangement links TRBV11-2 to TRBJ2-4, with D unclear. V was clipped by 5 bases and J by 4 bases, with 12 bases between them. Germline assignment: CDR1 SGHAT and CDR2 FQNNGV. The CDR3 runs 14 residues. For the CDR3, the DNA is TGTGCCAGCAGCACTCCAAGGAGAAAAAACATTCAGTACTTC. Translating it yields CASSTPRRKNIQYF.

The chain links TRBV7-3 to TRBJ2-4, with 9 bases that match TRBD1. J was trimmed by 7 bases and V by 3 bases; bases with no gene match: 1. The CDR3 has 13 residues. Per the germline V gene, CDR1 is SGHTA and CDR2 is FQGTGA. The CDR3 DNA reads TGTGCCAGCAGCTTGGGGACAGGGAACATTCAGTACTTC. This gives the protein CASSLGTGNIQYF.

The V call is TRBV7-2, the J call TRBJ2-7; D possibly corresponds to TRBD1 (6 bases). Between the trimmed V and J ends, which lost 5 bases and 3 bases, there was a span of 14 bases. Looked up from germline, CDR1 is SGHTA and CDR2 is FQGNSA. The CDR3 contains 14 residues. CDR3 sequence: CASSPQTGNYEQYV. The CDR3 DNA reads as TGTGCCAGCAGCCCTCAAACAGGGAACTACGAGCAGTACGTC.